Following are 10 T cell receptor beta chains from one sample sequenced in a study of blood T cell repertoires in COVID-19. TCRdb keeps only in-frame clones here, not all; method: immunoSEQ multiplex PCR. The data hold hundreds of thousands of clones, with 85% to 90% observed a single time. Material: peripheral blood. The receptors originated from a woman aged 40-49 years who had recovered from COVID-19.

As to this clone: A read error may account for a junction end that differs from germline. CDR3 sequence (DNA): TGTGCCAGCTCACCCCCTAGTGGGACTAGCGCGCGCCCGGACCGAGTCTTC. It translates to CASSPPSGTSARPDRVF. The J gene is TRBJ2-1, the V gene TRBV18; 10 bases agree with TRBD2. This CDR3 is built from 17 residues. From germline, CDR1 is KGHSH and CDR2 LQKENI.

The chain links TRBV7-9 to TRBJ2-7; TRBD2 might be the D (5 bases). The CDR3 has 14 residues. CDR1 is SEHNR and CDR2 is FQNEAQ in the germline V gene (reference sequence). V lost 4 bases and J lost 1, with 11 bases in between. In nucleotides, the CDR3 is TGTGCCAGCAGCTCCCCGTCGGGGTCCTACGAGCAGTACTTC. This gives the protein CASSSPSGSYEQYF. Based on the CDR3 plus reference TRBV7-9 and TRBJ2-7, the full variable domain is DTGVSQNPRHKITKRGQNVTFRCDPISEHNRLYWYRQTLGQGPEFLTYFQNEAQLEKSRLLSDRFSAERPKGSFSTLEIQRTEQGDSAMYLCASSSPSGSYEQYFGPGTRLTVT.

This chain joins TRBV19 and TRBJ2-2; possible D gene TRBD2, 5 bases. The length of the CDR3 is 16 residues. CDR1 LNHDA and CDR2 SQIVND come from the germline V gene (reference sequence). Trimming removed 4 bases from V and 5 bases from J, with 17 bases in between. The CDR3 here is CASSKTGWSGTGELFF. The DNA of the CDR3 is TGTGCCAGTAGTAAGACCGGGTGGTCGGGGACCGGGGAGCTGTTTTTT. Variable domain in full (rest from reference TRBV19 and TRBJ2-2): DGGITQSPKYLFRKEGQNVTLSCEQNLNHDAMYWYRQDPGQGLRLIYYSQIVNDFQKGDIAEGYSVSREKKESFPLTVTSAQKNPTAFYLCASSKTGWSGTGELFFGEGSRLTVL.

The rearrangement joins TRBV24-1 to TRBJ2-7; D gene ambiguous. The CDR3 spans 11 residues. In germline, CDR1 is KGHDR, CDR2 SFDVKD. V shed 5 bases and J shed 6 bases, with 7 bases lying between them. CDR3 loop: CATSGSGEQYF. Written as DNA, the CDR3 is TGTGCCACCAGTGGGTCGGGCGAGCAGTACTTC.

V usage is TRBV5-4 and J usage is TRBJ2-5, with 7 positions matching TRBD2. The J segment lost 4 bases and the V segment lost 1 base, leaving 7 bases of the junction unmatched. The CDR3 extends over 15 amino acids. In germline, CDR1 is SGHNT, CDR2 YYREEE (reference sequence). The CDR3 protein is CASSLFGGRGETQYF. In nucleotides, the CDR3 is TGTGCCAGCAGCTTGTTTGGCGGGAGAGGAGAGACCCAGTACTTC.

The chain couples TRBV11-2 to TRBJ1-1; TRBD1 might be the D (5 bases). Germline CDR1 SGHAT, CDR2 FQNNGV. The CDR3 is made up of 14 amino acids. The V end was cut by 5 bases, the J end by 5 bases, with 15 bases between. The CDR3 DNA reads TGTGCCAGCAGCACCCGACAGTTAGAAACTGAAGCTTTCTTT. Encoded protein: CASSTRQLETEAFF.

The rearrangement links TRBV5-8 to TRBJ1-5; D is uncertain. The CDR3 runs to 15 residues. Germline loops: CDR1 SGHTS, CDR2 YDEGEE. The ends were cut back, 4 bases at V and 1 base at J, with 12 bases in the middle. DNA for the CDR3: TGTGCCAGCAGCCCCGGTGCGGGGAGCAATCAGCCCCAGCATTTT. This gives the protein CASSPGAGSNQPQHF. Variable domain in full (rest from reference TRBV5-8 and TRBJ1-5): EAGVTQSPTHLIKTRGQQATLRCSPISGHTSVYWYQQALGLGLQFLLWYDEGEERNRGNFPPRFSGRQFPNYSSELNVNALELEDSALYLCASSPGAGSNQPQHFGDGTRLSIL.

This chain connects TRBV7-2 to TRBJ1-4; 9 positions agree with TRBD1. This CDR3 contains 16 residues. Germline V CDR1 and CDR2: SGHTA, FQGNSA. V lost 5 bases, J lost 4 bases, and 8 bases stayed unmatched. CDR3 DNA sequence: TGTGCCAGCAGCCGGGACAGGGTCCAGATTAATGAAAAACTGTTTTTT. Amino acid sequence: CASSRDRVQINEKLFF.

The rearrangement joins TRBV3-1 (or the pseudogene TRBV3-2) to TRBJ2-5; weak D call: TRBD2 (6 bases). V gave up 4 bases and J gave up 5 bases, with 20 bases separating them. The germline CDR1 and CDR2 sequences are LGHDT and YNNKEL (reference sequence). The length of the CDR3 is 16 residues. The CDR3 DNA sequence: TGTGCCAGCAGCCGATGCCCGGGGGTACCGGGCGAGACCCAGTACTTC. This codes for CASSRCPGVPGETQYF.

The table lists this clone with a count of one. The chain couples TRBV20-1 to TRBJ2-1; TRBD2 agrees at 7 bases. The V gene's germline CDR1 is DFQATT and CDR2 SNEGSKA (reference sequence). The junction had 5 bases not matched to a gene; V was cut back by 2 bases and J by 13 bases. This CDR3 is 11 amino acids long. CDR3 sequence: CSARFLADQFF. Written as DNA, the CDR3 is TGCAGTGCTAGATTCCTAGCGGACCAGTTCTTC.